This T cell receptor (beta chain) was identified in a study of blood T cell repertoires in COVID-19. The CDR3 contains 15 residues. The V and J ends lost 5 bases and 4 bases, in that order; junction bases with no gene match: 7. Germline values: CDR1 KGHSH, CDR2 LQKENI. As originally analysed: Reference gene primer amplification gave estimated nucleated cell counts. Assay used: immunoSEQ multiplex PCR; TCRdb lists only in-frame clones, some missing. That table supplies the V and J calls and clone size; D and trimming were determined from the DNA. In the table there are about 140,000 clones, approximately 87% of which are singletons.

The clonotype was recovered from a man between 50 and 59 years old in a cohort exposed to, infected with or recovered from COVID-19 (not recorded which). The sample was PBMCs or T cells enriched from blood (not recorded which). The V call is TRBV18, the J call TRBJ2-7; 11 bases are shared with TRBD2. CDR3 coding DNA: TGTGCCAGCTCAGAATATGGGACTAGCGGTTACGAGCAGTACTTC. It translates to CASSEYGTSGYEQYF.